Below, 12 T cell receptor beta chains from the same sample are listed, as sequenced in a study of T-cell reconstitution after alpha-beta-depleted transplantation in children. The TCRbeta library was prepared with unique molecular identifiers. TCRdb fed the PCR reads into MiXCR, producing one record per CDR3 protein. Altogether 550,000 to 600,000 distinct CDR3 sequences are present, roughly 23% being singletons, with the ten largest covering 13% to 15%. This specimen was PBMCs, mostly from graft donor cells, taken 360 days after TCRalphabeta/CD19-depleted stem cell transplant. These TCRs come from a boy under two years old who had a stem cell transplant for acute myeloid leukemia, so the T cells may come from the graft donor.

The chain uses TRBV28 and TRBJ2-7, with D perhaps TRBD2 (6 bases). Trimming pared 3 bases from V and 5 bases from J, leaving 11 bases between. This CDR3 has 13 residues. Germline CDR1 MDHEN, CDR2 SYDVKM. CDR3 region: CASSFGTGDEQYV. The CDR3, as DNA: TGTGCCAGCAGTTTCGGGACGGGAGACGAGCAGTACGTC.

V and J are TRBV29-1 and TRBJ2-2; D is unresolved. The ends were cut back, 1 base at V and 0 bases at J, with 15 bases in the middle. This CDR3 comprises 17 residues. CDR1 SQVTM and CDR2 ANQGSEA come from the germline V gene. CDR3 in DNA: TGCAGCGTTGAAGGACCCCGAGGCGGCTCGAACACCGGGGAGCTGTTTTTT. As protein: CSVEGPRGGSNTGELFF.

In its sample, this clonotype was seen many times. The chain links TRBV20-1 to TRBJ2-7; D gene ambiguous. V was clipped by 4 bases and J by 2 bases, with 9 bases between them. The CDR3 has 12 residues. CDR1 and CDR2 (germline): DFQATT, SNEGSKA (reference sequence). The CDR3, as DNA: TGCAGTGCTATAGGGAAAGCCTACGAGCAGTACTTC. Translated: CSAIGKAYEQYF.

The CDR3 loop reads CSARKPYNEQFF. The CDR3 DNA sequence: TGCAGTGCCCGGAAGCCGTACAATGAGCAGTTCTTC. This chain connects TRBV20-1 to TRBJ2-1; D is undetermined. Looked up from germline, CDR1 is DFQATT and CDR2 is SNEGSKA (reference sequence). This CDR3 has 12 amino acids. Trimming cost V 6 bases and J 4 bases, with 10 bases left between them.

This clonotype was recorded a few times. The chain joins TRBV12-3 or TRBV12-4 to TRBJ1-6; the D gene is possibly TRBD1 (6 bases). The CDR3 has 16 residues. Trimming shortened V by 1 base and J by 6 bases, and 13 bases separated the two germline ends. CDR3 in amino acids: CASSLGGGGRNSPLHF. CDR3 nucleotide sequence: TGTGCCAGCAGTTTAGGTGGGGGGGGCCGTAATTCACCCCTCCACTTT.

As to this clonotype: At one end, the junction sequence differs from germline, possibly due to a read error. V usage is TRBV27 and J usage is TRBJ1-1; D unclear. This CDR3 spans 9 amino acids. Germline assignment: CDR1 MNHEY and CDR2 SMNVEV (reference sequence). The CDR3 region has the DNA TGTGCCAGCAGGTTAGGGCAGGTCTTT. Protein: CASRLGQVF.

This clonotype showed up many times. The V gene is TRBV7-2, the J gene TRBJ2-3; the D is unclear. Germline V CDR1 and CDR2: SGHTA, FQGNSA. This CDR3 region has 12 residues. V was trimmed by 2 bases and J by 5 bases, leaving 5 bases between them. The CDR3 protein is CASSLWIDTQYF. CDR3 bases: TGTGCCAGCAGCTTATGGATAGATACGCAGTATTTT.

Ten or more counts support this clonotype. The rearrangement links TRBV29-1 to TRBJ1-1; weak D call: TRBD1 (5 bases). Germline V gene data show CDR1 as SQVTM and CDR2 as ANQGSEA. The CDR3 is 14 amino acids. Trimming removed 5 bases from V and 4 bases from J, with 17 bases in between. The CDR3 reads CSVKGFVSSTEAFF. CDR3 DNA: TGCAGCGTTAAGGGGTTCGTGAGCTCCACTGAAGCTTTCTTT.

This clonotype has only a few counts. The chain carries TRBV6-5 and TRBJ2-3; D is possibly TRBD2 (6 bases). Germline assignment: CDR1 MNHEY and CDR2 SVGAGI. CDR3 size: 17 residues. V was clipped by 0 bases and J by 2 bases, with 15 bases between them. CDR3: CASSYSGQTRLTDTQYF. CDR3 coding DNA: TGTGCCAGCAGTTACTCAGGCCAGACTAGACTCACAGATACGCAGTATTTT.

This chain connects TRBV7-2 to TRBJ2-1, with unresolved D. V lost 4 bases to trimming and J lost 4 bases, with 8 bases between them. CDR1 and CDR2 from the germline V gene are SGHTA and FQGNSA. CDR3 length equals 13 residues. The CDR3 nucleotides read TGTGCCAGCAGCTCGTGGGGTTACAATGAGCAGTTCTTC. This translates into CASSSWGYNEQFF.

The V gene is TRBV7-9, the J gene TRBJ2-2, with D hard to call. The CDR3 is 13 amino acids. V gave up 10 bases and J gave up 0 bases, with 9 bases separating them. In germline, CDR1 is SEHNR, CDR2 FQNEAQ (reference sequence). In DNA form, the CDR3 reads TGTGCCAACCCAGATCCGAACACCGGGGAGCTGTTTTTT. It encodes CANPDPNTGELFF. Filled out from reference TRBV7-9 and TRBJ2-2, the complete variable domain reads DTGVSQNPRHKITKRGQNVTFRCDPISEHNRLYWYRQTLGQGPEFLTYFQNEAQLEKSRLLSDRFSAERPKGSFSTLEIQRTEQGDSAMYLCANPDPNTGELFFGEGSRLTVL.

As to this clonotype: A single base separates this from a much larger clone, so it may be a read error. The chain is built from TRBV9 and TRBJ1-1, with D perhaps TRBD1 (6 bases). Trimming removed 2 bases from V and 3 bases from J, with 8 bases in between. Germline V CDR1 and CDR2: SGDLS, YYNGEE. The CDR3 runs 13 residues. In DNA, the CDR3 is TGTGCCAGCAGCGTTGAGGGGGACACTGAAGCTTTCTTT. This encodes CASSVEGDTEAFF.